The entry that follows covers one T cell receptor (beta chain) sequence. This clone came up once. Its antigen is not yet known. Per-base quality was not reported, and no clone a single base away is much larger than it. The record originates from a study of T cell responses to AZD1222 COVID-19 vaccine (dated by TCRdb to 2020 to 2023). For the study in its entirety: A total of 233 trial participants underwent TCR sequencing, of whom under 220 had received two doses of AZD1222 and around 26 had received two doses of the MenACWY control vaccine. Enrollment into the trials was organized by age into subgroups of 18-55, 56-69 and 70-plus years, and those subgroups contained roughly 150, 30 and 60 TCR-sequenced participants, respectively. Overall study results and their limits: Only five to seven AZD1222 recipients were SARS-CoV-2 seropositive at baseline, limiting conclusions about previously exposed vaccinees. No day 14 peak-response samples were available, so repertoires were characterized only after the peak T cell response. Vaccine-associated CD4 TCRs spanned the whole spike protein, with dominant responses in regions 160-218 and 743-854. A significant rise in spike-specific TCR breadth and depth was observed after two AZD1222 doses relative to day 0 and relative to MenACWY recipients. Reportedly, almost half of the unique spike-specific TCRs recognized epitopes lying outside the regions that are mutated in the B.1.351 and B.1.1.7 variants. The 56-69-year group was small, and its depth increase did not reach significance, likely because of low power. Participants were mostly white British and included more females than males, and it was suggested by the authors that clonal diversity may have been underestimated.

Read against the paper, the sample's time point label means: about 28 days (+/-7) after the second vaccine dose. Read against the paper, the sample's treatment or condition label means: meningococcal conjugate vaccine given as trial control. Vaccinee samples were obtained from the UK trials COV001 and COV002, which included a single-blind randomized controlled phase 2/3 trial of AZD1222 (ChAdOx1 nCoV-19) in healthy adults. For TCRbeta chain sequencing, PBMC samples were collected from trial participants at day 0 and at day 28 after the second dose. From the germline V gene, CDR1 is SQVTM and CDR2 is ANQGSEA. Taken from cysteine to phenylalanine, the CDR3 has 13 residues. Only the CDR3 DNA is retained, 39 bases long and in frame from the first base. V is shortened by 3 bases, J by 7 bases, and the region joining them spans 15 bases. The CDR3 regions of human TCRbeta chains were analyzed by immunosequencing. The authors processed their data as follows. TCRs in the repertoires were matched against a reference library of SARS-CoV-2-specific TCRs that had been generated with the MIRA antigen-specificity platform. Breadth meant the fraction of unique TCRs that were SARS-CoV-2-associated, whereas depth meant the fraction of total T cells that were SARS-CoV-2-associated. Using the MIRA data, each spike-specific TCR was assigned both to the spike region to which the TCR was reactive and to a CD4 or CD8 class. Log10-transformed breadth and depth values were compared by one-way ANOVA with Sidak's multiple comparisons tests. TCRdb carries this immuneACCESS record with in-frame sequences only. Its versions omit some clonotypes, under half of them owing to an unresolved V gene in the studies checked, with the rest unexplained. That table is the source of V, J and clone size, and D and trimming were worked out from the DNA. In this sample the table shows 150,000 to 200,000 clones, around 89% of which occur a single time. The leading ten clones occupy 4% to 4.5% of the sample.

This sequence originates from an adult who received the MenACWY meningococcal vaccine as a control. The material sequenced was peripheral blood, taken 28 days after the second dose of the MenACWY control vaccine. This chain joins TRBV29-1 to TRBJ1-1; the D region possibly corresponds to TRBD1 (6 bases align). The CDR3 protein is CSVDRGGMVEAFF. The sequenced DNA is TGCAGCGTTGACAGGGGTGGGATGGTTGAAGCTTTCTTT.